A single T cell receptor (beta chain) is shown here with its context. TCRdb's table, derived via immunoSEQ multiplex PCR, lists solely in-frame clones and lacks some. The table lists 470,000 or so clones, 70% to 90% of them singletons, with about 2.1% in the top ten. These data come from a study of blood T cell repertoires in COVID-19. The CDR3 loop spans 13 amino acids. CDR1 and CDR2 (germline): SEHNR, FQNEAQ (reference sequence). With 5 bases removed from V and 3 bases from J, the gap between germline ends came to 11 bases. The chain joins TRBV7-9 to TRBJ2-7, with D possibly being TRBD1 (5 bases). The TCR sequence derives from a woman aged 18-29 years with acute COVID-19. The source material was PBMCs or T cells enriched from blood (not recorded which). CDR3 sequence reads: CASSPRDNYEQYF. Written as DNA, the CDR3 is TGTGCCAGCAGCCCCAGGGATAACTACGAGCAGTACTTC. Variable domain in full (rest from reference TRBV7-9 and TRBJ2-7): DTGVSQNPRHKITKRGQNVTFRCDPISEHNRLYWYRQTLGQGPEFLTYFQNEAQLEKSRLLSDRFSAERPKGSFSTLEIQRTEQGDSAMYLCASSPRDNYEQYFGPGTRLTVT.